These T cell receptor beta chains were read from a single sample in a study of blood T cell repertoires in COVID-19. The protocol was immunoSEQ multiplex PCR, while the TCRdb copy is restricted to in-frame clones and leaves out a portion. This repertoire shows 250,000 to 300,000 clones, approximately 91% found once; its top ten account for about 2.3%. The sample comprised PBMCs or T cells enriched from blood (not recorded which). The source is a woman in her 40s with acute COVID-19. CDR3s include the opening cysteine and the closing phenylalanine or tryptophan. Fields, in order: clone size, J gene, V gene, D gene, CDR3 protein, CDR3 DNA. The D gene is left open where the match is weak. The size of a clone is reported for some rows only, either as once, few or many, or as a class for expanded clones.

.,TRBJ2-5,TRBV5-1,TRBD2,CASSLKGSSGGQETQYF,TGCGCCAGCAGCTTGAAGGGGTCTAGCGGAGGCCAAGAGACCCAGTACTTC
.,TRBJ1-3,TRBV5-6,.,CASSLPGRGSGNTIYF,TGTGCCAGCAGCTTGCCCGGCAGGGGCTCTGGAAACACCATATATTTT
.,TRBJ1-4,TRBV7-2,.,CASSYGGNEKLFF,TGTGCCAGCAGCTACGGGGGGAATGAAAAACTGTTTTTT
.,TRBJ1-5,TRBV19,.,CASSIPYQGFGQPQHF,TGTGCCAGTAGTATCCCATACCAGGGGTTCGGGCAGCCCCAGCATTTT
.,TRBJ1-2,TRBV24-1,.,CATSGSGNGYTF,TGTGCCACCAGTGGATCAGGGAATGGCTACACCTTC
.,TRBJ1-3,TRBV9,.,CASSRREDTIYF,TGTGCCAGCAGCCGACGGGAGGACACCATATATTTT
once,TRBJ2-4,TRBV2,TRBD1,CASSDQGAENIQYF,TGTGCCAGCAGTGATCAGGGGGCGGAAAACATTCAGTACTTC
.,TRBJ1-2,TRBV4-2,TRBD1,CASSQPQLGQGNYGYTF,TGTGCCAGCAGCCAACCTCAGCTGGGACAGGGGAACTATGGCTACACCTTC
few,TRBJ1-1,TRBV7-3,TRBD1,CASSTGQGMNTEAFF,TGTGCCAGCAGCACCGGACAGGGTATGAACACTGAAGCTTTCTTT
.,TRBJ1-1,TRBV7-3,TRBD1,CASSLTRYGTGGSEAFF,TGTGCCAGCAGCTTAACGCGATACGGGACAGGGGGCTCTGAAGCTTTCTTT
.,TRBJ2-1,TRBV30,.,CAWSGDSSYNEQFF,TGTGCCTGGAGTGGTGACAGCTCCTACAATGAGCAGTTCTTC
.,TRBJ2-3,TRBV12-3/TRBV12-4,.,CASSLQCF,TGTGCCAGCAGTTTACAGTGTTTT
.,TRBJ1-1,TRBV5-4,.,CASSSGQHRGTEAFF,TGTGCCAGCAGCTCCGGACAGCACCGAGGGACTGAAGCTTTCTTT
.,TRBJ1-1,TRBV3-1/TRBV3-2,.,CASSPQGVNTEAFF,TGTGCCAGCAGCCCACAGGGAGTTAACACTGAAGCTTTCTTT
.,TRBJ1-1,TRBV20-1,.,CSASNRNTEAFF,TGCAGTGCTAGTAATAGGAACACTGAAGCTTTCTTT
.,TRBJ1-4,TRBV7-9,.,CASSLSVLGNEKLFF,TGTGCCAGCAGCCTTAGCGTGCTAGGGAATGAAAAACTGTTTTTT
.,TRBJ1-1,TRBV9,TRBD1,CASSEHRDRGGANTEAFF,TGTGCCAGCAGCGAGCACCGGGACAGGGGAGGGGCCAACACTGAAGCTTTCTTT
few,TRBJ2-1,TRBV30,TRBD1,CAWSDLRDRGGNEQFF,TGTGCCTGGAGTGATCTGCGGGACAGGGGAGGCAATGAGCAGTTCTTC
.,TRBJ2-5,TRBV4-1,TRBD1,CASSQRDRGVGTQYF,TGCGCCAGCAGCCAGAGAGACAGGGGGGTTGGGACCCAGTACTTC
.,TRBJ2-7,TRBV7-2,TRBD2,CASSSGLGFYEQYF,TGTGCCAGCAGCTCTGGACTAGGATTCTACGAGCAGTACTTC
.,TRBJ2-7,TRBV28,TRBD1,CASSPSRGQGHEQYF,TGTGCCAGCAGTCCGAGCCGGGGACAGGGGCACGAGCAGTACTTC
.,TRBJ1-1,TRBV12-3/TRBV12-4,.,CASSVTVNTEAFF,TGTGCCAGCAGCGTTACAGTGAACACTGAAGCTTTCTTT
.,TRBJ2-7,TRBV7-2,.,CASSLAPFSYEQYF,TGTGCCAGCAGCTTAGCGCCGTTCAGCTACGAGCAGTACTTC
.,TRBJ2-7,TRBV4-3,TRBD1,CASSQGQGHEQYF,TGCGCCAGCAGCCAAGGACAGGGCCACGAGCAGTACTTC
once,TRBJ1-6,TRBV7-9,.,CASSSGGEGSYNSPLHF,TGTGCCAGCAGCTCCGGGGGGGAAGGTTCCTATAATTCACCCCTCCACTTT
.,TRBJ2-7,TRBV5-1,.,CASSLWGQKGVEQYF,TGCGCCAGCAGCTTGTGGGGACAAAAGGGTGTGGAGCAGTACTTC
.,TRBJ2-1,TRBV5-1,.,CASSLAEVGEQFF,TGCGCCAGCAGCTTGGCCGAGGTAGGTGAGCAGTTCTTC
.,TRBJ1-5,TRBV4-2,TRBD1,CASSQGQDTGGAGQPQHF,TGTGCCAGCAGCCAAGGGCAAGACACAGGGGGCGCAGGGCAGCCCCAGCATTTT
.,TRBJ1-3,TRBV9,.,CASSVGFEGNTIYF,TGTGCCAGCAGCGTAGGGTTTGAGGGAAACACCATATATTTT
.,TRBJ2-2,TRBV6-5,.,CASRRTQNTGELFF,TGTGCCAGCCGACGGACACAGAACACCGGGGAGCTGTTTTTT
.,TRBJ2-3,TRBV10-1,TRBD2,CASSQPRSLKGLAGSTDTQYF,TGCGCCAGCAGCCAACCCCGGTCTCTGAAAGGACTAGCGGGGAGCACAGATACGCAGTATTTT
once,TRBJ1-1,TRBV7-9,TRBD1,CASTRTGGVRNTEAFF,TGTGCCAGCACCCGGACAGGGGGCGTTAGAAACACTGAAGCTTTCTTT
once,TRBJ2-5,TRBV30,.,CAWSVGMRGQETQYF,TGTGCCTGGAGTGTAGGGATGAGGGGGCAAGAGACCCAGTACTTC
.,TRBJ2-5,TRBV7-3,.,CASSFRGPPETQYF,TGTGCCAGCAGCTTCAGGGGACCCCCAGAGACCCAGTACTTC
.,TRBJ1-2,TRBV28,TRBD1,CASRTTGTGGNGYTF,TGTGCCAGCAGGACTACCGGGACAGGGGGGAATGGCTACACCTTC
.,TRBJ2-5,TRBV24-1,TRBD2,CATSDRWTSGRFSKETQYF,TGTGCCACCAGTGATCGGTGGACTAGCGGGAGATTTTCGAAAGAGACCCAGTACTTC
.,TRBJ1-2,TRBV7-8,TRBD1,CASSLDRGQLYGYTF,TGTGCCAGCAGCCTCGACAGGGGTCAACTCTATGGCTACACCTTC
.,TRBJ1-1,TRBV5-6,.,CASSQDRKNTEAFF,TGTGCCAGCAGCCAGGACAGAAAAAACACTGAAGCTTTCTTT
once,TRBJ1-1,TRBV7-2,.,CASSLRTNTEAFF,TGTGCCAGCAGCCTTCGGACAAACACTGAAGCTTTCTTT
few,TRBJ2-2,TRBV7-6,TRBD2,CASSFLAGGNTGELFF,TGTGCCAGCAGCTTTCTAGCGGGAGGGAACACCGGGGAGCTGTTTTTT
.,TRBJ1-1,TRBV19,.,CASSPLGDMNTEAFF,TGTGCCAGTAGTCCCCTGGGGGACATGAACACTGAAGCTTTCTTT